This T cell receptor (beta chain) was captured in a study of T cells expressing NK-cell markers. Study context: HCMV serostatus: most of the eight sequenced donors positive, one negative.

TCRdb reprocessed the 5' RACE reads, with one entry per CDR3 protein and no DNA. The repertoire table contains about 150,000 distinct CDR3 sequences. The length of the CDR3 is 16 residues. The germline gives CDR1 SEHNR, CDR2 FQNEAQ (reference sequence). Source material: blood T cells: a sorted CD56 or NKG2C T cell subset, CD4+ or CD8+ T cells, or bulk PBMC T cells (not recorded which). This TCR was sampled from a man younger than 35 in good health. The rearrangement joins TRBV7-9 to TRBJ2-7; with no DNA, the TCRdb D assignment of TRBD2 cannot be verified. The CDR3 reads CASSPKTSGSLREQYF.